Below, 22 T cell receptor beta chains from the same sample are listed, as sequenced in a study of blood T cell repertoires in COVID-19. Profiled with immunoSEQ multiplex PCR; TCRdb holds only in-frame clones, not every one. The sample records some 150,000 clones, 70% to 90% being singletons. The sequencing input was peripheral blood. Source of these receptors: a human donor with acute or convalescent COVID-19. The donor label of this sample is uncertain.

The chain has TRBV19 and TRBJ2-1, with D hard to call. CDR1 is LNHDA, CDR2 SQIVND, per germline (reference sequence). V was clipped by 8 bases and J by 8 bases, with 16 bases between them. The CDR3 length is 13 residues. In nucleotides, the CDR3 is TGTGCCAGTGAGACCCCCGAGGCCGATGAGCAGTTCTTC. Its protein is CASETPEADEQFF.

The rearrangement uses TRBV5-1 and TRBJ2-1; 8 positions agree with TRBD2. CDR3 length equals 13 residues. V dropped 1 base and J dropped 6; count of bases not matched to a gene: 0. In germline, CDR1 is SGHRS, CDR2 YFSETQ. The CDR3 loop reads CASSLTSGNEQFF. The CDR3 nucleotides read TGCGCCAGCAGCTTGACTAGCGGCAATGAGCAGTTCTTC.

The CDR3 coding sequence is TGTGCCAGCAGAGCAGGGGTTCACTCTGGAAACACCATATATTTT. Translated: CASRAGVHSGNTIYF. This chain uses TRBV6-5 with TRBJ1-3, with a tentative D call TRBD1 (6 bases). CDR1 and CDR2 from the germline V gene are MNHEY and SVGAGI. The CDR3 consists of 15 residues. V lost 6 bases and J 0 bases, leaving 12 bases between the germline ends.

This clone showed up just a few times. The V and J genes are TRBV19 and TRBJ2-1, with 7 bases lining up with TRBD1. CDR1 is LNHDA, CDR2 SQIVND, per germline (reference sequence). The trim removed 7 bases at V and 8 bases at J, leaving 8 bases unmatched. The CDR3 totals 13 residues. CDR3 amino acids: CASTPTGLYEQFF. The CDR3 bases are TGTGCCAGTACCCCGACAGGGCTCTATGAGCAGTTCTTC.

V is TRBV19 and J is TRBJ1-5; TRBD1 matches at 11 bases. The V gene end was trimmed by 8 bases and the J gene end by 6 bases; junction bases not matched to a gene: 6. CDR1 is LNHDA, CDR2 SQIVND, per germline (reference sequence). The CDR3 length is 14 residues. The CDR3 loop is CASSDRGQLQPQHF. CDR3 in DNA: TGTGCCAGTTCGGACAGGGGGCAACTTCAGCCCCAGCATTTT.

The chain couples TRBV29-1 to TRBJ2-5, with a tentative D call TRBD2 (6 bases). In germline, CDR1 is SQVTM, CDR2 ANQGSEA. There are 13 residues in the CDR3. The V and J ends lost 6 bases and 1 base respectively, with 12 bases between them. Written as DNA, the CDR3 is TGCAGCGTCCCGGGACTTGCCCAAGAGACCCAGTACTTC. Its protein product is CSVPGLAQETQYF.

The rearrangement uses TRBV20-1 and TRBJ2-1; a weak D match, TRBD2 (6 bases). The CDR3 loop spans 15 amino acids. Trimming removed 3 bases at V and 3 bases at J, with 15 bases between. CDR1 is DFQATT and CDR2 is SNEGSKA in the germline V gene (reference sequence). CDR3: CSASRADYLYNEQFF. The CDR3 DNA sequence: TGCAGTGCTAGTAGAGCGGACTATCTCTACAATGAGCAGTTCTTC.

The chain recombines TRBV30 with TRBJ2-3, with 7 bases identical to TRBD2. Looked up from germline, CDR1 is GTSNPN and CDR2 is SVGIG (reference sequence). The trim removed 5 bases at V and 0 bases at J, leaving 2 bases unmatched. The CDR3 has 13 residues. The CDR3 DNA sequence: TGTGCCTGGCGGGACTATAGCACAGATACGCAGTATTTT. Translating it yields CAWRDYSTDTQYF.

The J gene is TRBJ1-1, the V gene TRBV11-2; D gene unclear. The CDR3 is 14 residues long. Germline V gene data show CDR1 as SGHAT and CDR2 as FQNNGV. Trimming left V 2 bases short and J 1 base short, with 8 bases between. As DNA, the CDR3 is TGTGCCAGCAGCTTAAACAGTAAGAACACTGAAGCTTTCTTT. Translating it yields CASSLNSKNTEAFF.

The chain couples TRBV18 to TRBJ2-7; 11 positions agree with TRBD1. Germline CDR1 and CDR2: KGHSH and LQKENI. The junction had 12 bases not matched to a gene; V was cut back by 3 bases and J by 2 bases. This CDR3 has 18 residues. CDR3 nucleotide sequence: TGTGCCAGCTCACCTTATCCCCCGGGACAGGGGGGCGCCTACGAGCAGTACTTC. Protein: CASSPYPPGQGGAYEQYF.

This chain links TRBV10-3 with TRBJ2-1; 11 bases line up with TRBD2. Germline CDR1 ENHRY, CDR2 SYGVKD. The CDR3 extends over 16 amino acids. V trimming: 9 bases; J trimming: 7 bases; junction bases outside the gene matches: 14. The CDR3 protein is CAIQGVTGLAVNEQFF. CDR3 bases: TGTGCCATTCAAGGAGTCACGGGACTAGCGGTAAATGAGCAGTTCTTC.

This clone was observed a single time. The rearrangement links TRBV29-1 to TRBJ2-7; D gene uncertain. Germline lookup yields CDR1 SQVTM and CDR2 ANQGSEA. V gave up 5 bases and J gave up 3 bases, with 20 bases separating them. The CDR3 extends over 15 amino acids. For the CDR3, the DNA is TGCAGCGTTCAAAAACAGCCACCTCCCCACTACGAGCAGTACGTC. Its translation: CSVQKQPPPHYEQYV.

This chain joins TRBV5-1 and TRBJ1-6; 7 nucleotides agree with TRBD1. CDR1 and CDR2 from the germline V gene are SGHRS and YFSETQ. Trimming took 3 bases from V and 4 from J; bases not matched to a gene: 7. The CDR3 loop spans 16 amino acids. This chain's CDR3 is CASSSLGTEYNSPLHF. In DNA form, the CDR3 reads TGCGCCAGCAGCTCGCTCGGGACAGAGTATAATTCACCCCTCCACTTT.

The rearrangement uses TRBV4-3 and TRBJ2-1, with 10 positions matching TRBD2. Germline CDR1 and CDR2: LGHNA and YSLEER. J was trimmed by 4 bases and V by 0 bases; bases with no gene match: 0. The CDR3 contains 15 residues. The CDR3 coding sequence is TGCGCCAGCAGCCAAGAACTAGCGGGATACAATGAGCAGTTCTTC. Residues: CASSQELAGYNEQFF.

The rearrangement uses TRBV19 and TRBJ2-1; unclear D gene. V was trimmed by 5 bases and J by 0 bases, leaving 11 bases between them. CDR1 is LNHDA and CDR2 is SQIVND in the germline V gene (reference sequence). The CDR3 sequence is 15 residues long. CDR3: CASSVDSSSYNEQFF. Written as DNA, the CDR3 is TGTGCCAGTAGTGTCGACTCGAGCTCCTACAATGAGCAGTTCTTC.

This clone was counted only a few times. The rearrangement uses TRBV6-6 and TRBJ1-4; TRBD1 is a possible D gene (5 bases). CDR1 MNHNY and CDR2 SVGAGI come from the germline V gene (reference sequence). Deletions cut 2 bases from V and 7 bases from J, with 11 bases between. CDR3 length equals 14 residues. The CDR3 protein is CASSYRREGEKLFF. The CDR3 DNA is TGTGCCAGCAGTTACCGCAGGGAGGGTGAAAAACTGTTTTTT.

The V and J genes are TRBV10-3 and TRBJ1-2, with no clear D. Trimming left V 2 bases short and J 7 bases short, with 17 bases between. Germline CDR1 ENHRY, CDR2 SYGVKD. CDR3 length equals 15 residues. The CDR3 region has the DNA TGTGCCATCAGTGAGGACAAGCCCATTAGTGGTGGCTACACCTTC. It specifies CAISEDKPISGGYTF.

This clone was seen only once. This chain connects TRBV7-2 to TRBJ2-3; D might be TRBD2 (6 bases). With 2 bases removed from V and 3 bases from J, the gap between germline ends came to 15 bases. Germline-derived CDR1 and CDR2 are SGHTA and FQGNSA. The CDR3 extends over 16 amino acids. CDR3 bases: TGTGCCAGCAGCTTATTAGAGCGGGTCGGGACAGATACGCAGTATTTT. As protein: CASSLLERVGTDTQYF. Full variable domain (outside the CDR3, taken from reference TRBV7-2 and TRBJ2-3): GAGVSQSPSNKVTEKGKDVELRCDPISGHTALYWYRQSLGQGLEFLIYFQGNSAPDKSGLPSDRFSAERTGGSVSTLTIQRTQQEDSAVYLCASSLLERVGTDTQYFGPGTRLTVL.

V and J are TRBV5-1 and TRBJ2-2, with a possible D match to TRBD2 (6 bases). Germline CDR1 SGHRS, CDR2 YFSETQ. This CDR3 has 15 amino acids. V lost 5 bases and J lost 6, with 17 bases in between. CDR3 region: CASRAPGLPPGELFF. CDR3 sequence (DNA): TGCGCCAGCAGGGCTCCGGGACTCCCCCCCGGGGAGCTGTTTTTT.

This rearrangement joins TRBV11-1 to TRBJ1-2; possible D gene TRBD1, 6 bases. V shed 1 base and J shed 6 bases, with 12 bases lying between them. Germline V gives CDR1 SGHAT, CDR2 FQDESV (reference sequence). The CDR3 length is 14 residues. For the CDR3, the DNA is TGTGCCAGCAGCTTAGTTGACAGGTCGGATGGCTACACCTTC. Translation: CASSLVDRSDGYTF.

Concerning this clone itself: The germline gene is not matched at one end of the junction; a read error may be the cause. The chain combines TRBV28 with TRBJ2-4, with 8 bases fitting TRBD1. This CDR3 is built from 12 residues. Germline CDR1 reads MDHEN; CDR2 reads SYDVKM. CDR3 region: CASSLSSRDRNF. DNA for the CDR3: TGTGCCAGCAGTTTATCTTCGCGGGACAGGAACTTC.

The chain recombines TRBV10-3 with TRBJ2-5; no definite D call. There are 15 residues in the CDR3. V was clipped by 2 bases and J by 4 bases, with 14 bases between them. Per germline, CDR1 ENHRY and CDR2 SYGVKD. In DNA, the CDR3 is TGTGCCATCAGTGAGACGATCCAGATTCCAGAGACCCAGTACTTC. Translating gives CAISETIQIPETQYF.